This T cell receptor (beta chain) is drawn from a study of cytomegalovirus exposure and HLA in healthy donors. About the study: The Caucasian-associated ancestry cluster held 80% to 90% of around 380 genotyped donors. Overall study results and limits: In a later analysis, a missense DCLRE1C variant was linked to TCR beta V- and J-gene trimming. There were some public TCRs occurring in many donors, but most TCR sequences were rare.

For this clone: No antigen is known for it. Different DNA sequences within this sample yield the same CDR3.

This CDR3 spans 14 amino acids. Germline V gene lookup returns CDR1 LNHDA and CDR2 SQIVND (reference sequence). Trimming removed 2 bases from V and 1 base from J, with 6 bases in between. PCR was performed using 60 Vbeta and 13 Jbeta primers. TCRdb's table, derived via immunoSEQ multiplex PCR, lists solely in-frame clones and lacks some. Of over 120,000 clones listed, about 84% are singletons. The sequenced material came from PBMCs. The rearrangement uses TRBV19 and TRBJ1-5; maybe TRBD1 (6 bases). The clonotype was recovered from a woman between 18 and 29 years old in good health and CMV-seropositive. As DNA, the CDR3 is TGTGCCAGTAGTATACAGGGGAGCAATCAGCCCCAGCATTTT. Translating it yields CASSIQGSNQPQHF. The variable domain in full, with the rest retrieved from reference TRBV19 and TRBJ1-5, is DGGITQSPKYLFRKEGQNVTLSCEQNLNHDAMYWYRQDPGQGLRLIYYSQIVNDFQKGDIAEGYSVSREKKESFPLTVTSAQKNPTAFYLCASSIQGSNQPQHFGDGTRLSIL.